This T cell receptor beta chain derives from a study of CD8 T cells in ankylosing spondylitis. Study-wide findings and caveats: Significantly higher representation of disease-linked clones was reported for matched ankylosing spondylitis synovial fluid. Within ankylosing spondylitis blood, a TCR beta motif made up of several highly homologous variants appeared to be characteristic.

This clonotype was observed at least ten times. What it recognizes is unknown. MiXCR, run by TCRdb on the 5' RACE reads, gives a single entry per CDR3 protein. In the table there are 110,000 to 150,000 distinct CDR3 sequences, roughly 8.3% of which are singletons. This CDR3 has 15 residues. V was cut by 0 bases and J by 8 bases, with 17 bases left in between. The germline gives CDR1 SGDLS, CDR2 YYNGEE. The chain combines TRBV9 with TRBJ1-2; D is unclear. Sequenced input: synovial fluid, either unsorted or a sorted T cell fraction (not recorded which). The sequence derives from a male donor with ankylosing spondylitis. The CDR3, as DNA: TGTGCCAGCAGCGTAGCTCCAGGCCCAACCCCCGGCTACACCTTC. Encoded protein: CASSVAPGPTPGYTF.